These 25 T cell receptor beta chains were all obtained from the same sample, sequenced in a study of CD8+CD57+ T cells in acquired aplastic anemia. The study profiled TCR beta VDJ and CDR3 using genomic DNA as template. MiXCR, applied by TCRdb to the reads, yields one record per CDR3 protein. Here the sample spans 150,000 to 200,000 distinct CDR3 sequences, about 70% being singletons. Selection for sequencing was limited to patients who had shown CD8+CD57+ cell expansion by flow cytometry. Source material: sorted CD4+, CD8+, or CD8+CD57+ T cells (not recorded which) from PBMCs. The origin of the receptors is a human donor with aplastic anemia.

The CDR3 DNA follows: TGTGCCAGCAGTGGACAGGGCACAGATACGCAGTATTTT. This sequence encodes CASSGQGTDTQYF. The chain joins TRBV6-4 to TRBJ2-3, with a tentative D call TRBD1 (6 bases). Germline assignment: CDR1 MRHNA and CDR2 SNTAGT. The V end was cut by 4 bases, the J end by 1 base, with 6 bases between. This CDR3 region has 13 residues.

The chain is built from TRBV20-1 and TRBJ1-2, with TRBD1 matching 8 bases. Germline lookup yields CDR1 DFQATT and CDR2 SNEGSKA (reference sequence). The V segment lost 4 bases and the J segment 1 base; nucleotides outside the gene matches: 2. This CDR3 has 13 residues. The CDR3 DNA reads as TGCAGTGCTAAGACAGGGGTTAACTATGGCTACACCTTC. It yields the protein CSAKTGVNYGYTF.

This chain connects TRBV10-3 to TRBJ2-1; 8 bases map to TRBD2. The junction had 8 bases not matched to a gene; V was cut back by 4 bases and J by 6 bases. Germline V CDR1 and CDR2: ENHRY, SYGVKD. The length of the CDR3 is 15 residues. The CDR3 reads CAISVGGEQINEQFF. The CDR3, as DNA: TGTGCCATCAGTGTCGGGGGGGAGCAAATCAATGAGCAGTTCTTC.

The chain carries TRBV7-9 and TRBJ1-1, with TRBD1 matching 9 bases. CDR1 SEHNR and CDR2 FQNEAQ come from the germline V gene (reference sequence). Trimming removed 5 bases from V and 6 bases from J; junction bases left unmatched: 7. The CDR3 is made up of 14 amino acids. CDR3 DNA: TGTGCCAGCAGCGAGGACAGGGGTCTATCTGAAGCTTTCTTT. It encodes CASSEDRGLSEAFF.

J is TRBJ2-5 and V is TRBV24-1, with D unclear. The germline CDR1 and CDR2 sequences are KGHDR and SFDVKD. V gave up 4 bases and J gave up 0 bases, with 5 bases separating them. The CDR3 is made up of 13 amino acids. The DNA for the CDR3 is TGTGCCACCAGTGACGAGTACCAAGAGACCCAGTACTTC. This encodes CATSDEYQETQYF.

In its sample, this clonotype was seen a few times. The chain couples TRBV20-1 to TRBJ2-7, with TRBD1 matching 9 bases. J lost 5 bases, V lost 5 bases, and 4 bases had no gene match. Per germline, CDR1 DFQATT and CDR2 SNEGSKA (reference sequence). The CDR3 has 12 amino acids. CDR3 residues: CSAQGQGHEQYF. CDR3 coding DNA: TGCAGTGCTCAGGGACAGGGCCACGAGCAGTACTTC.

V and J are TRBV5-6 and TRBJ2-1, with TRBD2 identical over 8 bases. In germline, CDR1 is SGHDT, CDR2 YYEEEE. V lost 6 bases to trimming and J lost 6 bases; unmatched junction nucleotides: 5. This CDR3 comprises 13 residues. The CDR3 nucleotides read TGTGCCAGCAACCACGGGACTAGCAATGAGCAGTTCTTC. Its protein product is CASNHGTSNEQFF.

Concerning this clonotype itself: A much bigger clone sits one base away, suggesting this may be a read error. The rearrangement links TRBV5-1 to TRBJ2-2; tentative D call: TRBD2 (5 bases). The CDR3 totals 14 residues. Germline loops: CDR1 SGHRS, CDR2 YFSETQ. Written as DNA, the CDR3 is TGCGCCAGCAGATATAACACTTACACCGGGGAGCTGTGTTTT. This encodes CASRYNTYTGELCF.

The CDR3 is CATPRYRGGYTF. The CDR3 nucleotides are TGTGCCACCCCGCGATATCGGGGCGGCTACACCTTC. The V gene is TRBV5-4, the J gene TRBJ1-2, with D possibly being TRBD1 (5 bases). Germline-derived CDR1 and CDR2 are SGHNT and YYREEE (reference sequence). The CDR3 spans 12 residues. V lost 9 bases and J 8 bases, leaving 17 bases between the germline ends.

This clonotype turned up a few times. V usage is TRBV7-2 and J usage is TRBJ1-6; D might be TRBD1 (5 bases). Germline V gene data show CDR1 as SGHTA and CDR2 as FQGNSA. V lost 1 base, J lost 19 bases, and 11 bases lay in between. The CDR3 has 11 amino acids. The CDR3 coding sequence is TGTGCCAGCAGCTTAGTAGGGGTCCTTCACTTT. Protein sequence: CASSLVGVLHF. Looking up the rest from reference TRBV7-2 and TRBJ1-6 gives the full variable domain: GAGVSQSPSNKVTEKGKDVELRCDPISGHTALYWYRQSLGQGLEFLIYFQGNSAPDKSGLPSDRFSAERTGGSVSTLTIQRTQQEDSAVYLCASSLVGVLHFGNGTRLTVT.

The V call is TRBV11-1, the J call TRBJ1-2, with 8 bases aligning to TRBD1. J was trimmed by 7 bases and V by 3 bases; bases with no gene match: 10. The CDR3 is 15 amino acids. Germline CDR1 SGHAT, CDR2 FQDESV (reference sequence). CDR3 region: CASSFRDRQASGYTF. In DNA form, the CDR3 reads TGTGCCAGCAGCTTCAGGGACAGGCAGGCCAGTGGCTACACCTTC.

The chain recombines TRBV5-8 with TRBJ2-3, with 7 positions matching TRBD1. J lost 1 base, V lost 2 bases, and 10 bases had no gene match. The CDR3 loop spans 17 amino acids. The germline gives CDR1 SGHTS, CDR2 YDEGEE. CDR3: CASSLGASGTGTDTQYF. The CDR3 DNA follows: TGTGCCAGCAGCTTAGGGGCGTCTGGGACAGGCACAGATACGCAGTATTTT.

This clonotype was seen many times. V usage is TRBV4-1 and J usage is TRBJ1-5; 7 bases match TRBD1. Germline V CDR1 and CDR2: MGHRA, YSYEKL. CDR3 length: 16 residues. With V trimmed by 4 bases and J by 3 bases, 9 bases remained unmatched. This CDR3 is CASSPLGQNDNQPQHF. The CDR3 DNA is TGCGCCAGCAGCCCACTGGGACAGAATGACAATCAGCCCCAGCATTTT.

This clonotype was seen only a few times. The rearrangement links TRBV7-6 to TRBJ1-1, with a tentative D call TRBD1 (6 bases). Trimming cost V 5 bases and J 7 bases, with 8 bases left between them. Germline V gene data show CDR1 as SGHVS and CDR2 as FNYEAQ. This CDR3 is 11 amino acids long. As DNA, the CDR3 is TGTGCCAGCAGCCTGACAGGTGAAGCTTTCTTT. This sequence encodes CASSLTGEAFF.

Here the CDR3 DNA reads TGTGCCAGCAGCCCCAATAGCGGGCCCTCCTACGAGCAGTACTTC. Translated, it gives CASSPNSGPSYEQYF. The chain uses TRBV7-2 and TRBJ2-7; 7 bases align to TRBD2. The CDR3 length is 15 residues. J gave up 0 bases and V 5 bases, and 7 bases lay outside the gene matches. Germline V gives CDR1 SGHTA, CDR2 FQGNSA.

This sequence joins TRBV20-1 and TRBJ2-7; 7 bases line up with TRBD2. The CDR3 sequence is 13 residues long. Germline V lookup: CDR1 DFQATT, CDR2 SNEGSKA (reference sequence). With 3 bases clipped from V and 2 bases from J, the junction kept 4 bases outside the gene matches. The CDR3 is CSARGGEAYEQYF. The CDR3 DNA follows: TGCAGTGCTAGGGGGGGGGAGGCCTACGAGCAGTACTTC.

Written as DNA, the CDR3 is TGTGCCAGCGCCAGCCAGGGTTTGGAGACCCAGTACTTC. Protein sequence: CASASQGLETQYF. V is TRBV7-9 and J is TRBJ2-5; maybe TRBD1 (5 bases). Germline CDR1 reads SEHNR; CDR2 reads FQNEAQ (reference sequence). The CDR3 loop spans 13 amino acids. The V end lost 8 bases, the J end lost 5 bases, and 15 bases lay between the germline ends.

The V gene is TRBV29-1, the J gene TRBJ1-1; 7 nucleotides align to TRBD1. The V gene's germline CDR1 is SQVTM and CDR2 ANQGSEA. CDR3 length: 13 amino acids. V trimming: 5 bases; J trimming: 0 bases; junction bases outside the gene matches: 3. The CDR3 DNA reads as TGCAGCGTTACCACAGGGGTGAACACTGAAGCTTTCTTT. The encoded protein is CSVTTGVNTEAFF.

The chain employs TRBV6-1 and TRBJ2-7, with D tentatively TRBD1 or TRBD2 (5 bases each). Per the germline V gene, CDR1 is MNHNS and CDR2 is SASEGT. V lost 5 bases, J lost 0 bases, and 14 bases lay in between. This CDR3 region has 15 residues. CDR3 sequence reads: CASSWGEGSSYEQYF. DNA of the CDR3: TGTGCCAGCAGTTGGGGCGAGGGGAGCTCCTACGAGCAGTACTTC.

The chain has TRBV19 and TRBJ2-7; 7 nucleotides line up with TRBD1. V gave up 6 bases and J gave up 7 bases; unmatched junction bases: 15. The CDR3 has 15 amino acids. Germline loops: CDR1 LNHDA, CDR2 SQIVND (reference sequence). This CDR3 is CASSPTGVYTGEQYF. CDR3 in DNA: TGTGCCAGTAGCCCAACAGGGGTATATACAGGGGAGCAGTACTTC.

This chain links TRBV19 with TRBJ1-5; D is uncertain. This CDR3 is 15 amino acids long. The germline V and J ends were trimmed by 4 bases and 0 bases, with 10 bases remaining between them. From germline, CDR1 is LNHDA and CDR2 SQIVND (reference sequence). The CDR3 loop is CASSTIDISNQPQHF. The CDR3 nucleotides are TGTGCCAGTAGTACTATCGACATTAGCAATCAGCCCCAGCATTTT.

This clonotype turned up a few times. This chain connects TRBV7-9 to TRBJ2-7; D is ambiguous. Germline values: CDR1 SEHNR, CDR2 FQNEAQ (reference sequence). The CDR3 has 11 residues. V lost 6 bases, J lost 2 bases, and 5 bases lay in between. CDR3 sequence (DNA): TGTGCCAGCAGTAGGACCTACGAGCAGTACTTC. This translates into CASSRTYEQYF.

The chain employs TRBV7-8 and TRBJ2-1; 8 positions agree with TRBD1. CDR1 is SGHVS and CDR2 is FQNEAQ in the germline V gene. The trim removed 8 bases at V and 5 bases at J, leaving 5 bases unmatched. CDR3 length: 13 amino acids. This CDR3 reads CASGRGRDNEQFF. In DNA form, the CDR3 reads TGTGCCAGCGGCAGGGGGCGCGACAATGAGCAGTTCTTC. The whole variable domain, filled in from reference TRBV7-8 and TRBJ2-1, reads GAGVSQSPRYKVAKRGQDVALRCDPISGHVSLFWYQQALGQGPEFLTYFQNEAQLDKSGLPSDRFFAERPEGSVSTLKIQRTQQEDSAVYLCASGRGRDNEQFFGPGTRLTVL.

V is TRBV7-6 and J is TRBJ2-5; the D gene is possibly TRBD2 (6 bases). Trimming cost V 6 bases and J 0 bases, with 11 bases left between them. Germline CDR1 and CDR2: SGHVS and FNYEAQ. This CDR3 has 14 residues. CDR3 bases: TGTGCCAGCAGTGTGGGGGGAAACCAAGAGACCCAGTACTTC. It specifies CASSVGGNQETQYF.

Written as DNA, the CDR3 is TGTGCCAGCAGCCAGCTCGAGACCCAGTACTTC. This encodes CASSQLETQYF. This sequence joins TRBV7-9 and TRBJ2-5; D gene unclear. The CDR3 is 11 residues long. Germline CDR1 is SEHNR and CDR2 is FQNEAQ (reference sequence). Between the trimmed V and J ends, which lost 5 bases and 5 bases, there was a span of 6 bases. Combining the CDR3 with reference TRBV7-9 and TRBJ2-5 gives the whole variable domain DTGVSQNPRHKITKRGQNVTFRCDPISEHNRLYWYRQTLGQGPEFLTYFQNEAQLEKSRLLSDRFSAERPKGSFSTLEIQRTEQGDSAMYLCASSQLETQYFGPGTRLLVL.